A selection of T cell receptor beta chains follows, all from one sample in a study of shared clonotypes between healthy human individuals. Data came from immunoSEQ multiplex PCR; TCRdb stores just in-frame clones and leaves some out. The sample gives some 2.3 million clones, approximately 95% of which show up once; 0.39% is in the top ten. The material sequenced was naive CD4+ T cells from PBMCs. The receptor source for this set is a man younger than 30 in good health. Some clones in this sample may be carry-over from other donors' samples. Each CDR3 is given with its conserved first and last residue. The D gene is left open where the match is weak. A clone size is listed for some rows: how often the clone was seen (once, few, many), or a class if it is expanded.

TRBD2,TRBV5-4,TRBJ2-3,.,CASSSGPRLASTDTQYF,TGTGCCAGCAGCTCGGGCCCTAGACTAGCTAGCACAGATACGCAGTATTTT
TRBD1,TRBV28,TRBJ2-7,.,CASSTDRGLEQYF,TGTGCCAGCAGTACCGACAGGGGCCTAGAGCAGTACTTC
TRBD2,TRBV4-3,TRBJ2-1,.,CASSLGLAGVGSYNEQFF,TGCGCCAGCAGCCTCGGACTAGCGGGAGTAGGCTCCTACAATGAGCAGTTCTTC
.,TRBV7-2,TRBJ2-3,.,CASSPLFADTQYF,TGTGCCAGCAGCCCTCTTTTTGCAGATACGCAGTATTTT
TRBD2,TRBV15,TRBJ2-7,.,CATSSRAAGGLSEQYF,TGTGCCACCAGCAGCCGTGCAGCGGGAGGGCTCAGCGAGCAGTACTTC
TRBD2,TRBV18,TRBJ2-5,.,CASSRTGTSGSWETQYF,TGTGCCAGCTCACGCACCGGGACTAGCGGGAGCTGGGAGACCCAGTACTTC
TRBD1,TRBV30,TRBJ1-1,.,CAWRDRAVWSTEAFF,TGTGCCTGGAGGGACAGGGCGGTGTGGAGCACTGAAGCTTTCTTT
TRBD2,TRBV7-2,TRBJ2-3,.,CASSTFSGSWADTQYF,TGTGCCAGCAGCACCTTTAGCGGGAGCTGGGCAGATACGCAGTATTTT
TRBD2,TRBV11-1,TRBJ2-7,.,CASSLRLASYEQYF,TGTGCCAGCAGCTTACGACTAGCTTCCTACGAGCAGTACTTC
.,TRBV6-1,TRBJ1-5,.,CASSSGVGQPQHF,TGTGCCAGCAGTTCAGGGGTAGGCCAGCCCCAGCATTTT
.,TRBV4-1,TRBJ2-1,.,CASSQSLDPYNEQFF,TGCGCCAGCAGCCAATCACTTGATCCCTACAATGAGCAGTTCTTC
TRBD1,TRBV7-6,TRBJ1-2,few,CASSLDRAGGYTF,TGTGCCAGCAGCCTGGACAGGGCCGGAGGCTACACCTTC
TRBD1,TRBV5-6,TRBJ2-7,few,CASTLQGSEQYF,TGTGCCAGCACGCTACAGGGGAGCGAGCAGTACTTC
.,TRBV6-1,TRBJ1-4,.,CASSEQVSANEKLFF,TGTGCCAGCAGTGAACAGGTCTCCGCTAATGAAAAACTGTTTTTT
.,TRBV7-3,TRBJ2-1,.,CASSLGFGPYNEQFF,TGTGCCAGCAGCTTGGGGTTCGGGCCCTACAATGAGCAGTTCTTC
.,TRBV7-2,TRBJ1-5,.,CASSLTGGASNQPQHF,TGTGCCAGCAGCTTAACCGGGGGGGCTAGCAATCAGCCCCAGCATTTT
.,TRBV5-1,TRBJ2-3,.,CASRFGSLDTQYF,TGCGCCAGCAGATTCGGGAGTTTAGATACGCAGTATTTT